These T cell receptor beta chains were read from a single sample in a study of OX40 agonist ivuxolimab in advanced cancers. This table comes from immunoSEQ multiplex PCR, and its TCRdb copy is limited to in-frame clones, with some not included. The sample carries approximately 57,000 clones, more than 80% recorded once. Sample: CD4+ or CD8+ T cells sorted from blood, taken in a trial of the OX40 agonist ivuxolimab. The source is an adult with an advanced solid tumor such as melanoma, head and neck, liver or kidney cancer. The CDR3 runs from the conserved cysteine through the conserved F or W. Fields, in order: CDR3 protein, CDR3 DNA, D gene, V gene, J gene, clone size. D genes are given only for firm matches. Rows may omit the clone size; those that give it use once, few, many or a size class.

CDR3: CASSPESSGSRGGAFF; DNA: TGTGCCAGCTCACCAGAGTCTAGCGGGAGTAGGGGAGGCGCGTTCTTC; D: TRBD2; V: TRBV18; J: TRBJ2-1; size: -
CDR3: CASSGPLLRNEQFF; DNA: TGTGCCAGTAGTGGTCCGCTACTTAGAAATGAGCAGTTCTTC; D: -; V: TRBV19; J: TRBJ2-1; size: -
CDR3: CASSLEGAGTEAFF; DNA: TGTGCCAGCTCACTAGAGGGGGCCGGCACTGAAGCTTTCTTT; D: TRBD1; V: TRBV18; J: TRBJ1-1; size: -
CDR3: CASNMLGNQPQHF; DNA: TGTGCCAGCAACATGTTGGGCAATCAGCCCCAGCATTTT; D: -; V: TRBV6-1; J: TRBJ1-5; size: -
CDR3: CASSGCGRYGYTF; DNA: TGTGCCAGCAGCGGTTGCGGACGATATGGCTACACCTTC; D: -; V: TRBV21-1; J: TRBJ1-2; size: -
CDR3: CASSLAFWGDRGEQYF; DNA: TGTGCCAGCAGCTTGGCGTTTTGGGGGGACAGAGGCGAGCAGTACTTC; D: -; V: TRBV5-8; J: TRBJ2-7; size: -
CDR3: CAPSLELFF; DNA: TGTGCCCCCAGCCTGGAGCTGTTTTTT; D: -; V: TRBV7-9; J: TRBJ2-2; size: -
CDR3: CASSSYGAEGNTIYF; DNA: TGTGCCAGCAGTTCCTATGGGGCGGAAGGAAACACCATATATTTT; D: -; V: TRBV28; J: TRBJ1-3; size: -
CDR3: CASSLVGGTLHF; DNA: TGTGCCAGCAGCTTGGTGGGGGGAACCCTCCACTTT; D: -; V: TRBV5-5; J: TRBJ1-6; size: -
CDR3: CASSLVAGSKNIQYF; DNA: TGTGCCAGCAGCTTAGTGGCGGGGTCCAAAAACATTCAGTACTTC; D: -; V: TRBV7-6; J: TRBJ2-4; size: few
CDR3: CSVELAGVGIF; DNA: TGCAGCGTTGAACTAGCGGGAGTCGGGATCTTC; D: TRBD2; V: TRBV29-1; J: TRBJ2-1; size: few
CDR3: CATSRDPAPGEKLFF; DNA: TGTGCCACCAGCAGAGATCCTGCCCCGGGGGAAAAACTGTTTTTT; D: -; V: TRBV15; J: TRBJ1-4; size: -
CDR3: CASSFGGEVYGYTF; DNA: TGCGCCAGCAGCTTTGGAGGGGAGGTCTATGGCTACACCTTC; D: -; V: TRBV5-1; J: TRBJ1-2; size: -
CDR3: CASSLRGALKEQYF; DNA: TGTGCCAGCAGTTTAAGGGGGGCGTTAAAGGAGCAGTACTTC; D: -; V: TRBV28; J: TRBJ2-7; size: few
CDR3: CASRAEGSNYGYTF; DNA: TGTGCCAGCAGGGCGGAGGGCTCTAACTATGGCTACACCTTC; D: -; V: TRBV2; J: TRBJ1-2; size: few
CDR3: CASSFASTGYGQYF; DNA: TGTGCCAGCAGTTTCGCCTCAACTGGGTATGGGCAGTACTTC; D: -; V: TRBV27; J: TRBJ2-7; size: once
CDR3: CASSRPGRAGTEAFF; DNA: TGTGCCAGCAGTCGCCCTGGCAGGGCCGGCACTGAAGCTTTCTTT; D: -; V: TRBV6-5; J: TRBJ1-1; size: few
CDR3: CAISGGQVYGYTF; DNA: TGTGCCATCAGCGGGGGACAGGTCTATGGCTACACCTTC; D: TRBD1; V: TRBV10-3; J: TRBJ1-2; size: -
CDR3: CSAREYNEQFF; DNA: TGCAGTGCTAGAGAGTACAATGAGCAGTTCTTC; D: -; V: TRBV20-1; J: TRBJ2-1; size: -
CDR3: CASSFGGEAFF; DNA: TGTGCCAGCAGCTTTGGGGGTGAAGCTTTCTTT; D: -; V: TRBV5-6; J: TRBJ1-1; size: -
CDR3: CASSRTDYEQYF; DNA: TGTGCCAGCAGCCGTACCGATTACGAGCAGTACTTC; D: -; V: TRBV6-6; J: TRBJ2-7; size: once
CDR3: CASRQYTEAFF; DNA: TGTGCCAGCAGGCAGTACACTGAAGCTTTCTTT; D: -; V: TRBV6-1; J: TRBJ1-1; size: -
CDR3: CASSRLSTGDSPLHF; DNA: TGTGCCAGCAGTCGATTAAGCACGGGTGATTCACCCCTCCACTTT; D: -; V: TRBV6-5; J: TRBJ1-6; size: -
CDR3: CASKTGGSGANVLTF; DNA: TGTGCCAGCAAGACAGGCGGCTCTGGGGCCAACGTCCTGACTTTC; D: -; V: TRBV27; J: TRBJ2-6; size: -
CDR3: CASSPRTAEIPSANVLTF; DNA: TGTGCCAGCAGCCCCCGGACTGCGGAAATCCCCTCAGCCAACGTCCTGACTTTC; D: -; V: TRBV7-9; J: TRBJ2-6; size: -
CDR3: CASSLSRAGGGYEQYF; DNA: TGTGCCAGCAGTTTATCTCGGGCAGGGGGCGGGTACGAGCAGTACTTC; D: TRBD1; V: TRBV28; J: TRBJ2-7; size: -
CDR3: CASSTPGGYEQYF; DNA: TGTGCCAGCAGTACACCCGGCGGCTACGAGCAGTACTTC; D: -; V: TRBV6-6; J: TRBJ2-7; size: -
CDR3: CASRPGQGVLSPLHF; DNA: TGTGCCAGTAGACCGGGACAGGGTGTTTTGTCACCCCTCCACTTT; D: TRBD1; V: TRBV19; J: TRBJ1-6; size: once
CDR3: CASSQVDLGGQPQHF; DNA: TGCGCCAGCAGCCAAGTTGACCTGGGGGGCCAGCCCCAGCATTTT; D: -; V: TRBV4-1; J: TRBJ1-5; size: -
CDR3: CASSVGGTTGELFF; DNA: TGTGCCAGCAGTGTTGGAGGGACCACCGGGGAGCTGTTTTTT; D: -; V: TRBV2; J: TRBJ2-2; size: -
CDR3: CASSLVGQGNNEQFF; DNA: TGTGCCAGCAGCTTAGTCGGACAGGGGAACAATGAGCAGTTCTTC; D: TRBD1; V: TRBV11-3; J: TRBJ2-1; size: once
CDR3: CASRSGVAGYTF; DNA: TGTGCCAGTAGGTCGGGGGTGGCAGGCTACACCTTC; D: -; V: TRBV19; J: TRBJ1-2; size: few
CDR3: CASSFGSMNTEAFF; DNA: TGTGCCAGCAGCTTCGGGAGTATGAACACTGAAGCTTTCTTT; D: -; V: TRBV7-9; J: TRBJ1-1; size: -
CDR3: CASKRGPNYGYTF; DNA: TGTGCCAGCAAGCGGGGTCCCAACTATGGCTACACCTTC; D: -; V: TRBV6-5; J: TRBJ1-2; size: -
CDR3: CASSRRNNLEQFF; DNA: TGTGCCAGCAGCCGCCGCAATAATCTTGAGCAGTTCTTC; D: -; V: TRBV7-3; J: TRBJ2-1; size: -
CDR3: CASSPDRGPYEQYF; DNA: TGTGCCAGCAGCCCGGACAGGGGCCCCTACGAGCAGTACTTC; D: TRBD1; V: TRBV5-4; J: TRBJ2-7; size: -
CDR3: CASSRTSGSLEQYF; DNA: TGCGCCAGCAGCCGGACTAGCGGGAGTCTCGAGCAGTACTTC; D: TRBD2; V: TRBV5-1; J: TRBJ2-7; size: -
CDR3: CASRAPGQGVNEQFF; DNA: TGTGCCAGCAGAGCACCGGGACAGGGGGTGAATGAGCAGTTCTTC; D: TRBD1; V: TRBV27; J: TRBJ2-1; size: once
CDR3: CASSFPGRMGTGELFF; DNA: TGTGCCAGCAGCTTCCCGGGACGGATGGGGACCGGGGAGCTGTTTTTT; D: -; V: TRBV5-6; J: TRBJ2-2; size: -
CDR3: CASSESGGGQPQHF; DNA: TGTGCCAGCAGTGAATCGGGGGGCGGGCAGCCCCAGCATTTT; D: -; V: TRBV6-1; J: TRBJ1-5; size: -
CDR3: CASSLGPTSGRAQSTDTQYF; DNA: TGCGCCAGCAGCTTGGGCCCCACTAGCGGGAGGGCACAAAGCACAGATACGCAGTATTTT; D: TRBD2; V: TRBV5-1; J: TRBJ2-3; size: -
CDR3: CASSLDPSRGEQYF; DNA: TGTGCCAGCAGCTTGGATCCTAGCCGGGGCGAGCAGTACTTC; D: -; V: TRBV5-4; J: TRBJ2-7; size: -
CDR3: CASSPRDRPLNNEQFF; DNA: TGTGCCAGTAGTCCCCGGGACAGACCTTTAAACAATGAGCAGTTCTTC; D: TRBD1; V: TRBV19; J: TRBJ2-1; size: -
CDR3: CASSSHLAGEIYEQYF; DNA: TGTGCCAGCAGTTCCCATCTAGCGGGAGAGATCTACGAGCAGTACTTC; D: TRBD2; V: TRBV6-5; J: TRBJ2-7; size: -
CDR3: CASSIGLAGNEQFF; DNA: TGTGCCAGTAGTATCGGACTAGCGGGCAATGAGCAGTTCTTC; D: TRBD2; V: TRBV19; J: TRBJ2-1; size: -